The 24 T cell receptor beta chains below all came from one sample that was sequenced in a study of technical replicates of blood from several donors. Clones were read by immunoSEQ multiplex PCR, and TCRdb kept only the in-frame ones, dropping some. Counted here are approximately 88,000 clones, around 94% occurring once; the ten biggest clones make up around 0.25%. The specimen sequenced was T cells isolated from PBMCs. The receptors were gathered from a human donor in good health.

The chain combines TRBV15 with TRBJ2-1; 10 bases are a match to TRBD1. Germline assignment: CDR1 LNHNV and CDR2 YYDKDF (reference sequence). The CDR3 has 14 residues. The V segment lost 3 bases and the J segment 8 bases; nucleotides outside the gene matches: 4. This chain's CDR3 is CATSSDRGLDEQFF. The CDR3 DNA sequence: TGTGCCACCAGCAGCGACAGGGGGCTGGATGAGCAGTTCTTC.

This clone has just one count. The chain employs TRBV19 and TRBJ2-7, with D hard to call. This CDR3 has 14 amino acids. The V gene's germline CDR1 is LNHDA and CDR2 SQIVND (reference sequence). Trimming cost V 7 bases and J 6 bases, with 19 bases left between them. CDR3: CASKDTSRSGEQYF. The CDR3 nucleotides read TGTGCCAGTAAGGATACCTCCCGGTCGGGCGAGCAGTACTTC.

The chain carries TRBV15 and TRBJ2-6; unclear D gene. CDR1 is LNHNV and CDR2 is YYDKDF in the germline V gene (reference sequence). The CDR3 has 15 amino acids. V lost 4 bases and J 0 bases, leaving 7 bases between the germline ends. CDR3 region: CATSNMASGANVLTF. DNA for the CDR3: TGTGCCACCAGCAATATGGCCTCTGGGGCCAACGTCCTGACTTTC.

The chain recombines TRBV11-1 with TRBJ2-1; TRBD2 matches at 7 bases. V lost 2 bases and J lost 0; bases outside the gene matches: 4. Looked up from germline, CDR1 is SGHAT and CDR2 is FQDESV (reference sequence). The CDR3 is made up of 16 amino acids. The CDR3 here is CASSLRRGISYNEQFF. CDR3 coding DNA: TGTGCCAGCAGCTTAAGGCGGGGGATCTCCTACAATGAGCAGTTCTTC.

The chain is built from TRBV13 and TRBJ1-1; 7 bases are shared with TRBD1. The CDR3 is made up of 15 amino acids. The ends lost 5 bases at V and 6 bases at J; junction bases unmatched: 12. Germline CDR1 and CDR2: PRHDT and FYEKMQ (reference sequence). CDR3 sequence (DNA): TGTGCCAGCAGCCAAAGCTTGACAGGGTTTCCTGAAGCTTTCTTT. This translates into CASSQSLTGFPEAFF.

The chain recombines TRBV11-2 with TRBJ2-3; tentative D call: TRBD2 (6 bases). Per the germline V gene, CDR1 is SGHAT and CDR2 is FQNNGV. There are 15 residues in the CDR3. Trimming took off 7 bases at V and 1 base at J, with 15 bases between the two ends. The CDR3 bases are TGTGCCAGCACCCCCCCGGGACTTGGCACAGATACGCAGTATTTT. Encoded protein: CASTPPGLGTDTQYF. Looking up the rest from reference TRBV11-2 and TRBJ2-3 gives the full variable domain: EAGVAQSPRYKIIEKRQSVAFWCNPISGHATLYWYQQILGQGPKLLIQFQNNGVVDDSQLPKDRFSAERLKGVDSTLKIQPAKLEDSAVYLCASTPPGLGTDTQYFGPGTRLTVL.

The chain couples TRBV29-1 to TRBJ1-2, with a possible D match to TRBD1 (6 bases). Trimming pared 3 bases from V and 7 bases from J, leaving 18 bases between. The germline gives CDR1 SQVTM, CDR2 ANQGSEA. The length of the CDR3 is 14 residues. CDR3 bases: TGCAGCGTTGATTCGGAGGGGGGGTACAGTGGCTACACCTTC. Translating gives CSVDSEGGYSGYTF.

CDR3 DNA sequence: TGTGCCAGCAGCGTGGACGGACAGGGAGACTATGGCTACACCTTC. Protein sequence: CASSVDGQGDYGYTF. This chain uses TRBV5-5 with TRBJ1-2, with 8 bases fitting TRBD1. This CDR3 is built from 15 residues. V lost 4 bases to trimming and J lost 3 bases; unmatched junction nucleotides: 8. CDR1 SGHKS and CDR2 YYEKEE come from the germline V gene (reference sequence).

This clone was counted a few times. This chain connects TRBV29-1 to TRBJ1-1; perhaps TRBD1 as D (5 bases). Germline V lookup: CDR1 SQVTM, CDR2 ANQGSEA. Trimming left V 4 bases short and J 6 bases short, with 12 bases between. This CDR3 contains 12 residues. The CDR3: CSVVRGGAEAFF. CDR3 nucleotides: TGCAGCGTTGTCCGGGGAGGGGCTGAAGCTTTCTTT.

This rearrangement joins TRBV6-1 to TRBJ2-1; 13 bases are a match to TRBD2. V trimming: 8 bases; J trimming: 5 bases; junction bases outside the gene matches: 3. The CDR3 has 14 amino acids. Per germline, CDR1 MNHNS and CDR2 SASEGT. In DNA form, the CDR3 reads TGTGCCAGCGCCGGGACTAGCGGGAACAATGAGCAGTTCTTC. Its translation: CASAGTSGNNEQFF.

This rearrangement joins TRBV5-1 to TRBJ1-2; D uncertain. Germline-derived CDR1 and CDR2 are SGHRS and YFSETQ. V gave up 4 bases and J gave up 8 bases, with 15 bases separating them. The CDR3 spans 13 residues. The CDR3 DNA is TGCGCCAGCAGCACAAAGGGAGCATCGGGCTACACCTTC. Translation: CASSTKGASGYTF.

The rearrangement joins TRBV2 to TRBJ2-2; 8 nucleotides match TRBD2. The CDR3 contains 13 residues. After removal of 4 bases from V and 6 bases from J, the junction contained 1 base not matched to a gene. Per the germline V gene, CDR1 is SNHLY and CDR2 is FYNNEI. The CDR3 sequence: CASSAGGAGELFF. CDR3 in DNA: TGTGCCAGCAGTGCGGGAGGGGCCGGGGAGCTGTTTTTT. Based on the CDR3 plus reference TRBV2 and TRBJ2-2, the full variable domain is EPEVTQTPSHQVTQMGQEVILRCVPISNHLYFYWYRQILGQKVEFLVSFYNNEISEKSEIFDDQFSVERPDGSNFTLKIRSTKLEDSAMYFCASSAGGAGELFFGEGSRLTVL.

The CDR3 coding sequence is TGTGCCAGCAGACGGACAGGGGGCGGGAATGAAAAACTGTTTTTT. The encoded protein is CASRRTGGGNEKLFF. V gene TRBV6-6 combines with J gene TRBJ1-4, with 11 bases aligning to TRBD1. The CDR3 spans 15 residues. CDR1 and CDR2 (germline): MNHNY, SVGAGI (reference sequence). V lost 6 bases to trimming and J lost 5 bases; unmatched junction nucleotides: 5.

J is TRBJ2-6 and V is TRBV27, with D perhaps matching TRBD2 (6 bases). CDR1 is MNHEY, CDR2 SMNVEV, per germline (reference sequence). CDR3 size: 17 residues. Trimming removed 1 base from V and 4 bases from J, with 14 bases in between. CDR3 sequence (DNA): TGTGCCAGCAGTTTATTGGGAGGTGCTCAGGGGGCCAACGTCCTGACTTTC. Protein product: CASSLLGGAQGANVLTF.

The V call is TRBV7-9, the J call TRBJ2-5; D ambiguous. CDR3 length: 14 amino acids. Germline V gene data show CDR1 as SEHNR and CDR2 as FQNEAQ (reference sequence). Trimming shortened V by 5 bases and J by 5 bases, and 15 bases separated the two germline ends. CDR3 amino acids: CASSPSTIRETQYF. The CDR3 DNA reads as TGTGCCAGCAGCCCTAGTACCATCCGTGAGACCCAGTACTTC.

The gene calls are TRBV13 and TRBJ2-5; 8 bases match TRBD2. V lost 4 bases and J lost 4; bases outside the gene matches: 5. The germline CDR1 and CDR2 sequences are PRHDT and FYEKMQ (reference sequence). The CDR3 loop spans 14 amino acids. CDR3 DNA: TGTGCCAGCAGCTCTGGAGCGGGAGTAGAGACCCAGTACTTC. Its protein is CASSSGAGVETQYF.

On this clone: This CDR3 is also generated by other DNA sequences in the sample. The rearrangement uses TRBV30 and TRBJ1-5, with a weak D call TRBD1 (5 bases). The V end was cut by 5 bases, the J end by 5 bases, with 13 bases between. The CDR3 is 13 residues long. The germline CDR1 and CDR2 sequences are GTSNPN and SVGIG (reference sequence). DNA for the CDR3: TGTGCCTGGGGGGGGAGAGGAGATCAGCCCCAGCATTTT. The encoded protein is CAWGGRGDQPQHF. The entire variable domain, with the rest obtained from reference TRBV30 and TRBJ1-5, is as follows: SQTIHQWPATLVQPVGSPLSLECTVEGTSNPNLYWYRQAAGRGLQLLFYSVGIGQISSEVPQNLSASRPQDRQFILSSKKLLLSDSGFYLCAWGGRGDQPQHFGDGTRLSIL.

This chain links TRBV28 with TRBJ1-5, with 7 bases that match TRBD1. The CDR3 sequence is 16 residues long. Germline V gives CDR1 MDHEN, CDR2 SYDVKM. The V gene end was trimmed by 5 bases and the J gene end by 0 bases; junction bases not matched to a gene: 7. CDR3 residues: CASSHRQGDSNQPQHF. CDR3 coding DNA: TGTGCCAGCAGTCACCGACAGGGTGATAGCAATCAGCCCCAGCATTTT.

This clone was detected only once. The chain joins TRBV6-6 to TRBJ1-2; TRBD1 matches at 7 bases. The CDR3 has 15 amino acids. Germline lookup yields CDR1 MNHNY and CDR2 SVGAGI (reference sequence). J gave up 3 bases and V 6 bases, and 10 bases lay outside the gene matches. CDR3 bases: TGTGCCAGCAGACTAGGGACAGCCGACTACTATGGCTACACCTTC. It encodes CASRLGTADYYGYTF.

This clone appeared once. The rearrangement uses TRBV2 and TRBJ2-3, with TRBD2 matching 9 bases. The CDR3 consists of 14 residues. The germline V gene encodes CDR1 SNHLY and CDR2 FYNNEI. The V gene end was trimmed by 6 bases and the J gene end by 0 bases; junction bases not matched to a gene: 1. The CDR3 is CASRTSGSTDTQYF. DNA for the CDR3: TGTGCCAGCAGGACTAGCGGAAGCACAGATACGCAGTATTTT.

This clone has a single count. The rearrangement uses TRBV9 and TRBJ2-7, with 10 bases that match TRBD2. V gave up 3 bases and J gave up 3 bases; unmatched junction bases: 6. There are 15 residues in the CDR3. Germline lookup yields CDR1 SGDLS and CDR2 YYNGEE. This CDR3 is CASSALAGGIYEQYF. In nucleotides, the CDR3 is TGTGCCAGCAGCGCCTTAGCGGGAGGCATCTACGAGCAGTACTTC.

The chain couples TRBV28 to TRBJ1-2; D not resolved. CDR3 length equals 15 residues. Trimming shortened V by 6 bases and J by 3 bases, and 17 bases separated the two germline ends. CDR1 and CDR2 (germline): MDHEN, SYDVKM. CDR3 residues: CASSPPGGFYYGYTF. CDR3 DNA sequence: TGTGCCAGCAGCCCCCCGGGAGGTTTCTACTATGGCTACACCTTC.

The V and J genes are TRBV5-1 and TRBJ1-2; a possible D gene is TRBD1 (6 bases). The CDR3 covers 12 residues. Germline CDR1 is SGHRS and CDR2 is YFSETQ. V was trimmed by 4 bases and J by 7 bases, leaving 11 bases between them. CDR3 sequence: CASSLQGSGYTF. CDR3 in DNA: TGCGCCAGCAGCCTACAGGGAAGTGGCTACACCTTC.

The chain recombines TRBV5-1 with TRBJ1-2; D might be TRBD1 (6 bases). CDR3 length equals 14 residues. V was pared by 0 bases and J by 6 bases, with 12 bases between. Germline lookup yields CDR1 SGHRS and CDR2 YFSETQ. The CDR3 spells CASSLAGGRDGYTF. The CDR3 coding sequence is TGCGCCAGCAGCTTGGCCGGGGGGCGAGATGGCTACACCTTC.